The clone carrying this T cell receptor (beta chain) was seen many times. Its antigen is still unknown. Libraries of TCR beta came from quantitative 5'-RACE with molecular barcodes. TCRdb processed the 5' RACE reads anew with MiXCR; each CDR3 protein has one entry. Of 240,000 or so distinct CDR3 sequences in the sample, around 7.8% were seen once. The CDR3 totals 13 residues. Germline V CDR1 and CDR2: SEHNR, FQNEAQ (reference sequence). The V and J ends lost 5 bases and 5 bases respectively, with 12 bases between them. This entry is derived from a study of CD8 T cells in ankylosing spondylitis. Study-level points and caveats: Earlier studies detected some motif variants in reactive arthritis synovial fluid and blood. What appeared characteristic of ankylosing spondylitis blood was a TCR beta motif of fewer than ten highly homologous variants. Reported data indicate significant enrichment of disease-linked clones within matched ankylosing spondylitis synovial fluid.

The chain carries TRBV7-9 and TRBJ1-2; a possible D gene is TRBD1 (5 bases). The TCR sequence derives from a male donor with ankylosing spondylitis or in good health (not recorded which). The sequencing sample was made of blood, either unsorted or a sorted T cell fraction (not recorded which). This chain's CDR3 is CASSARDVYGYTF. The CDR3 region has the DNA TGTGCCAGCAGCGCCCGGGACGTATATGGCTACACCTTC.